The present TCR beta chain was sequenced within a study of blood T cell repertoires in COVID-19. Trimming removed 5 bases from V and 4 bases from J; junction bases left unmatched: 6. In germline, CDR1 is SGHDT, CDR2 YYEEEE. The CDR3 has 14 residues. Some clones are missing from TCRdb's copy, which holds only in-frame ones; the method was immunoSEQ multiplex PCR. The top ten hold over 8.5% of the sample, which has 250,000 to 300,000 clones, around 92% seen once. The chain links TRBV5-6 to TRBJ2-1; 7 nucleotides align to TRBD1. This TCR came from a woman aged 25 to 39 with COVID-19, enrolled during active disease. Sequencing was done on a sample of peripheral blood. The CDR3 nucleotides read TGTGCCAGCAGGACAGGGCTGGAGTACAATGAGCAGTTCTTC. It translates to CASRTGLEYNEQFF.